This TCR beta chain was observed in a study of shared clonotypes between healthy human individuals. V shed 0 bases and J shed 0 bases, with 10 bases lying between them. Germline V gives CDR1 SGDLS, CDR2 YYNGEE. This CDR3 region has 16 residues. The healthy adult donors were HIV-negative and reported no recent acute infections or vaccinations. A remark on this clone: Antigen unknown. This same CDR3 is encoded by further DNA sequences in the sample.

Sequenced by immunoSEQ multiplex PCR; TCRdb stores in-frame clones only, minus some. The sample has roughly 2.2 million clones; approximately 95% are singletons. General study results and limits: What naive subsets generally showed was a larger estimated richness than memory subsets showed.

Source material: naive CD4+ T cells from PBMCs. Subset specified: CD45RA+ positively selected. The source is a man younger than 35 in good health. Some clones in this sample may be carry-over from other donors' samples. The chain uses TRBV9 and TRBJ2-1; D ambiguous. CDR3 sequence: CASSVAGPGSYNEQFF. The CDR3, as DNA: TGTGCCAGCAGCGTAGCCGGCCCAGGCTCCTACAATGAGCAGTTCTTC.